Given below is one TCR beta chain in context. This table comes from immunoSEQ multiplex PCR, and its TCRdb copy is limited to in-frame clones, with some not included. The table lists some 350,000 clones, about 93% of them singletons. CDR3 length: 14 amino acids. In germline, CDR1 is SGHRS, CDR2 YFSETQ. V lost 1 base, J lost 3 bases, and 2 bases stayed unmatched. This entry is derived from a study of blood T cell repertoires in COVID-19. Study-wide context: Acute-phase and convalescent COVID-19 samples originated in the United States, Italy and Spain.

The source is a woman aged 18-35 years who had recovered from COVID-19. Sequencing was carried out using peripheral blood. The genes are TRBV5-1 and TRBJ2-5; 8 positions agree with TRBD2. CDR3 sequence (DNA): TGCGCCAGCAGCTTGTCAGCGGGAGAAGAGACCCAGTACTTC. Its translation is CASSLSAGEETQYF. The full variable domain, in which reference TRBV5-1 and TRBJ2-5 provide the parts outside the CDR3, is KAGVTQTPRYLIKTRGQQVTLSCSPISGHRSVSWYQQTPGQGLQFLFEYFSETQRNKGNFPGRFSGRQFSNSRSEMNVSTLELGDSALYLCASSLSAGEETQYFGPGTRLLVL.